The present TCR beta chain was sequenced within a study of sequential checkpoint blockade in melanoma (dated by TCRdb to between 2018 and 2021). For context, the study as a whole: Patients were assigned by 1:1 randomization to either first-line nivolumab followed by ipilimumab (arm A) or ipilimumab followed by nivolumab (arm B). DNA from 75 to 100 melanoma tumor samples collected before treatment underwent TCRbeta immunosequencing. In roughly 85% of the matched pre- and post-treatment tumor biopsy pairs, both biopsies came from the same lesion. Both trial sequences were followed by maintenance nivolumab. Matched tumor biopsies were taken from twenty-two patients before treatment and at week 13, after single-agent nivolumab (arm A) or ipilimumab (arm B).

Read against the paper, the sample's treatment or condition label means: randomized to nivolumab then ipilimumab (arm A) or the reverse (arm B). None of the patients in the trial had previously been given DNA-damaging chemotherapy. Samples came from patients with melanoma in CheckMate 064, a randomized, open-label phase II trial of sequential checkpoint blockade. Tumor TCR sequencing used genomic DNA from formalin-fixed paraffin-embedded (FFPE) tissue samples. The immunoSEQ Assay was used to immunosequence TCRbeta CDR3 regions from genomic DNA. Genomic DNA was amplified by bias-controlled multiplex PCR before high-throughput sequencing. As for the original processing: To quantify the absolute abundance of each unique TCRbeta CDR3 region, the sequences were collapsed and filtered. Clonality, defined as 1 minus Pielou's evenness, was calculated using only productive rearrangements. Tumor T-cell fraction was calculated by normalizing TCRbeta template counts to the amount of usable DNA, which was estimated from several housekeeping genes. A previously published method was used to identify clones with significantly greater frequencies in on-treatment samples than in baseline samples. In its TCRdb copy, this immuneACCESS table keeps in-frame sequences only and misses some clones. Where compared with another copy, unresolved V genes explain less than half of these, and the others have no known cause. V and J calls and clone size follow that table, whereas D and trimming were derived from the DNA. This sample holds fewer than 5,500 clones; around 20% were observed only once. The top ten hold approximately 8.6% of the sample.

Study-wide findings and limitations: Tumor T-cell fraction and clonality were found to correlate with PD-L1 staining and CD8+ T-cell counts but not with mutational load. Validation of the response-prediction model combining TCR metrics and mutation burden is needed in larger, independent patient cohorts. Small sample sizes and reduced statistical power limited the analyses of tumor T-cell fraction within each arm. In the nivolumab-first arm (arm A), an association was found between pretreatment tumor TIL clonality and response (P = .04). Achieving clinical benefit was about 30 times more likely for patients whose tumor T-cell fraction and clonality increased by week 13.

CDR1 and CDR2 (MNHGY, SAAAGT) derive from the germline V gene. The CDR3 has 14 amino acids, counting the end cysteine and phenylalanine. Just the 42-base CDR3 DNA is kept, in frame starting at base 1. The V end gives up 3 bases and the J end 7 bases, leaving 5 bases in the junction not matched to a gene. This clone was observed a few times. Its antigen specificity is not known. No base quality values were provided; no much bigger clone lies one nucleotide off. The V gene is TRBV6-8 and the J gene is TRBJ2-1; 8 of the junction bases match TRBD1. This TCR was recovered from a human donor with melanoma. The sequencing used tumor tissue (inferred from file names), collected from a patient given nivolumab and ipilimumab in sequence. The CDR3 reads CASSYGQGWNEQFF. The DNA reads as follows: TGTGCCAGCAGTTATGGACAGGGTTGGAATGAGCAGTTCTTC.